A selection of T cell receptor beta chains follows, all from one sample in a study of shared clonotypes between healthy human individuals. Generated by immunoSEQ multiplex PCR, the TCRdb table keeps only in-frame clones and is missing some. The table has about 1.1 million clones, about 84% seen once. The sequenced sample consisted of memory CD4+ T cells from PBMCs. The receptors were sampled from a man aged 18 to 29 in good health. Some clones in this sample may be carry-over from other donors' samples. Each CDR3 is given with its conserved first and last residue.

14	TRBV28	TRBJ2-7	CASSWAAGAYEQYF
19	TRBV18	TRBJ2-1	CASSPSGVTGLATHNEQFF
11	TRBV29-1	TRBJ2-7	CSVVRGWEQYF
16	TRBV27	TRBJ1-1	CASSSRYSGGVTEAFF
15	TRBV6-1	TRBJ2-2	CASSEQAGIAGELFF
15	TRBV18	TRBJ1-1	CASSPTGGEGPEAFF
13	TRBV27	TRBJ2-1	CASSYTTGGKQFF
13	TRBV16	TRBJ1-5	CASSRQSNQPQHF
15	TRBV28	TRBJ1-5	CASSTLDRAYQPQHF
19	TRBV23-1	TRBJ2-3	CASSQSPYSGRPCTDTQYF
13	TRBV4-1	TRBJ2-3	CASSQDWRDTQYF
15	TRBV7-2	TRBJ2-2	CASSPNGPPGGELFF
17	TRBV9	TRBJ2-5	CASSVGFQREAQETQYF
14	TRBV28	TRBJ1-5	CASSSGTANQPQHF
13	TRBV7-3	TRBJ2-2	CASSLTEPGELFF
17	TRBV28	TRBJ1-1	CASSFKDTGGRRGKAFF
12	TRBV11-2	TRBJ2-1	CASTVGRSEQFF
15	TRBV6-1	TRBJ2-3	CATYTGTSGRIAQYF
16	TRBV28	TRBJ2-3	CASSLGGLGIGPTQYF
15	TRBV28	TRBJ2-7	CASSGPGTGAYEQYF
14	TRBV27	TRBJ2-3	CASSLRLSPDTQYF
16	TRBV9	TRBJ2-1	CASSVLGQGAYNEQFF
14	TRBV27	TRBJ2-1	CASSPRAGAKGTVF
14	TRBV10-3	TRBJ2-7	CAIRGQRESYEQYF
14	TRBV28	TRBJ2-1	CASSPGDRNNEQFF
12	TRBV9	TRBJ2-3	CASSVEVDTQYF
16	TRBV7-8	TRBJ2-1	CASSFPLRGINNEQFF
16	TRBV28	TRBJ2-2	CASSLRSRALKGELFF
19	TRBV5-6	TRBJ2-5	CASTRGASGWSMYQETQYF
14	TRBV15	TRBJ1-1	CATSRGERNTEAFF
13	TRBV7-2	TRBJ1-1	CASSLQQGTEAFF
14	TRBV5-1	TRBJ2-7	CASSPGTPNYEQYF
13	TRBV30	TRBJ2-1	CAWSVTGYNEQFF